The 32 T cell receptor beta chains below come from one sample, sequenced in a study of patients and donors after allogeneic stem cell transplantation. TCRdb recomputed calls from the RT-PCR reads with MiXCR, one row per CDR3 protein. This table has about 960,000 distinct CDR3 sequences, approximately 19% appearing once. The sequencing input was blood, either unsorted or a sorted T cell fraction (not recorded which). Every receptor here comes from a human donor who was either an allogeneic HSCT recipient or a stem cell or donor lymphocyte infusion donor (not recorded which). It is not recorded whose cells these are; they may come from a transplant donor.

The CDR3 bases are TGCGCCAGCAGCCGCCACCTATCAGATACGCAGTATTTT. Protein sequence: CASSRHLSDTQYF. The chain has TRBV5-1 and TRBJ2-3, with no clear D. V was clipped by 4 bases and J by 4 bases, with 10 bases between them. Looked up from germline, CDR1 is SGHRS and CDR2 is YFSETQ. The CDR3 has 13 amino acids.

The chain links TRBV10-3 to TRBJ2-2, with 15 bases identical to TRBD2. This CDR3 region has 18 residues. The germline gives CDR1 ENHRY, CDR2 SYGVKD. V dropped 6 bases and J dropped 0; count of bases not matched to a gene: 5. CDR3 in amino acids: CAISMGLAGGPNTGELFF. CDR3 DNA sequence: TGTGCCATCAGCATGGGACTAGCGGGAGGCCCGAACACCGGGGAGCTGTTTTTT.

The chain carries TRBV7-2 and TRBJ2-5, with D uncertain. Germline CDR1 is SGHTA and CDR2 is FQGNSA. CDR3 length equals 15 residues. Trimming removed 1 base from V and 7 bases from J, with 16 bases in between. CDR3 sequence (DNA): TGTGCCAGCAGCTTAGTGGGTCTGGGGAACAGGACCCAGTACTTC. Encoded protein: CASSLVGLGNRTQYF. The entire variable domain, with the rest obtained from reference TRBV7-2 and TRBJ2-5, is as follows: GAGVSQSPSNKVTEKGKDVELRCDPISGHTALYWYRQSLGQGLEFLIYFQGNSAPDKSGLPSDRFSAERTGGSVSTLTIQRTQQEDSAVYLCASSLVGLGNRTQYFGPGTRLLVL.

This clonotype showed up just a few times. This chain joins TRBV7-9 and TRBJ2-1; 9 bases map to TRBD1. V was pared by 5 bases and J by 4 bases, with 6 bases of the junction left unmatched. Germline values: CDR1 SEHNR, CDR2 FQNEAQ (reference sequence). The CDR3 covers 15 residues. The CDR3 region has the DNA TGTGCCAGCAGCGCCCCGGGACAGGGTTACAATGAGCAGTTCTTC. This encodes CASSAPGQGYNEQFF. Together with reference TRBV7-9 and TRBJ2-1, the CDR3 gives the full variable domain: DTGVSQNPRHKITKRGQNVTFRCDPISEHNRLYWYRQTLGQGPEFLTYFQNEAQLEKSRLLSDRFSAERPKGSFSTLEIQRTEQGDSAMYLCASSAPGQGYNEQFFGPGTRLTVL.

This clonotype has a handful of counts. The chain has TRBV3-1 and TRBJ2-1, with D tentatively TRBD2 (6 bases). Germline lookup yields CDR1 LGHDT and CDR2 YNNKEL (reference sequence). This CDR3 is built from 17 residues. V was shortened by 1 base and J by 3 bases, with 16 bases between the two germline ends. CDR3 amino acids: CASSQGEFSGDYNEQFF. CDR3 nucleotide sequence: TGTGCCAGCAGCCAAGGTGAGTTTAGCGGAGACTACAATGAGCAGTTCTTC.

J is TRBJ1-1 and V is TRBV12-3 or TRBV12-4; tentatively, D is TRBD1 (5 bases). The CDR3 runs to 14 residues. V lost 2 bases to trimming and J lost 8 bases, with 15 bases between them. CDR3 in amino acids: CASSLSVGAAEAFF. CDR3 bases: TGTGCCAGCAGTTTAAGTGTCGGGGCAGCCGAAGCTTTCTTT.

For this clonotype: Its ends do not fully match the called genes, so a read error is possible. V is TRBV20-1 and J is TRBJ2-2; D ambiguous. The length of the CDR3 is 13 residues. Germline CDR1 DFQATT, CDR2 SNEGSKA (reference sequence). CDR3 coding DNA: TGCAGTGCTAAGGTGGGGAACGCCGGGGAGCTGTTTTTT. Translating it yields CSAKVGNAGELFF.

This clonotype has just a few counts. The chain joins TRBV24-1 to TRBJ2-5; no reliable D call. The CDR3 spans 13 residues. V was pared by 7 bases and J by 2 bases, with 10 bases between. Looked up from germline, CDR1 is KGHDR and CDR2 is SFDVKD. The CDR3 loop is CATRPDKQETQYF. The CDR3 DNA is TGTGCCACCAGACCCGACAAACAAGAGACCCAGTACTTC.

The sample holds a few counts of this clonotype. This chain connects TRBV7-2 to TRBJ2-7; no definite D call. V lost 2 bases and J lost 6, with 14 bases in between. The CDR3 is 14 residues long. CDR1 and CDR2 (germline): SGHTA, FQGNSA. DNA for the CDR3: TGTGCCAGCAGCTTATCCCCGTCGATTCGCGAGCAGTACTTC. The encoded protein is CASSLSPSIREQYF.

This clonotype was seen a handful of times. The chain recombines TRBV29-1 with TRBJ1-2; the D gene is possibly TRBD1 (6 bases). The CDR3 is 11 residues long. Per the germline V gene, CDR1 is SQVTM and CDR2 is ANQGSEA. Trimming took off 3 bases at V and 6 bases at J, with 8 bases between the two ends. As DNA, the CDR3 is TGCAGCGTTGAGGGGGCCCATGGCTACACCTTC. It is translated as CSVEGAHGYTF.

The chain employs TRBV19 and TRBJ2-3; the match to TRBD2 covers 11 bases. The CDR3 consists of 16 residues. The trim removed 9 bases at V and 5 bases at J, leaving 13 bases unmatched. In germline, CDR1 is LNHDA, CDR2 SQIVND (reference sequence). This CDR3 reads CASDEAFSGRGDTQYF. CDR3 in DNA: TGTGCCAGCGACGAGGCATTTAGCGGGAGGGGAGATACGCAGTATTTT.

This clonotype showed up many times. The CDR3 bases are TGTGCCAGCACACAGACTGGCAGCAACACCGGGGAGCTGTTTTTT. The encoded protein is CASTQTGSNTGELFF. The gene calls are TRBV9 and TRBJ2-2; D is uncertain. V was trimmed by 6 bases and J by 2 bases, leaving 14 bases between them. The CDR3 sequence is 15 residues long. CDR1 is SGDLS, CDR2 YYNGEE, per germline.

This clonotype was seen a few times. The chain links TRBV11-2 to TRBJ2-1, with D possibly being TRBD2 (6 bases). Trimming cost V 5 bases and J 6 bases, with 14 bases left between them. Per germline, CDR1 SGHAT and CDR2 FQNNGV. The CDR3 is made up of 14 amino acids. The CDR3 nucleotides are TGTGCCAGCAGCGAGCTGGGGGGTGGCAATGAGCAGTTCTTC. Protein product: CASSELGGGNEQFF.

The CDR3: CASSLAEDSPLHF. The DNA for the CDR3 is TGTGCCAGCAGTTTGGCGGAAGATTCACCCCTCCACTTT. The chain couples TRBV12-3 or TRBV12-4 to TRBJ1-6; D not resolved. This CDR3 has 13 amino acids. The germline V and J ends were trimmed by 3 bases and 8 bases, with 8 bases remaining between them.

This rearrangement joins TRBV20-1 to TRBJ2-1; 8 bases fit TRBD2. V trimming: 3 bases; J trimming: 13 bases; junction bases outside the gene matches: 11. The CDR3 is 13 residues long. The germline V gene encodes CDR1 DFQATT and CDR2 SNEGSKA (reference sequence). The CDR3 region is CSASGGALPLQFF. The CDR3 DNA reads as TGCAGTGCTAGCGGGGGGGCCCTCCCTCTCCAGTTCTTC.

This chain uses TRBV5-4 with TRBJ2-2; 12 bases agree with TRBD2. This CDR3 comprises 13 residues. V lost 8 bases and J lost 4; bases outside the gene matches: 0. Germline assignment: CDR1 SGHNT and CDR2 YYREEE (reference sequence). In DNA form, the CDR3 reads TGTGCCAGGGGACTAGCGGGCACCGGGGAGCTGTTTTTT. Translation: CARGLAGTGELFF. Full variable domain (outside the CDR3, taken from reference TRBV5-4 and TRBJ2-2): ETGVTQSPTHLIKTRGQQVTLRCSSQSGHNTVSWYQQALGQGPQFIFQYYREEENGRGNFPPRFSGLQFPNYSSELNVNALELDDSALYLCARGLAGTGELFFGEGSRLTVL.

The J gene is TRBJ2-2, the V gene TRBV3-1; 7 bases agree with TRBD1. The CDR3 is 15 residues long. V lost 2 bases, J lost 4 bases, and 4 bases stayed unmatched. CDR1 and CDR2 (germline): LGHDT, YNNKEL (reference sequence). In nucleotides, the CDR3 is TGTGCCAGCAGCCAAAGGGGGACAGCCACCGGGGAGCTGTTTTTT. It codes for CASSQRGTATGELFF.

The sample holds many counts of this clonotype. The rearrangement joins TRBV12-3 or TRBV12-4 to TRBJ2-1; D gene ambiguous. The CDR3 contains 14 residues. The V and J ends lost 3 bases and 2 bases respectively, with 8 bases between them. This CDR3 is CASSFGSPYNEQFF. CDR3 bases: TGTGCCAGCAGTTTTGGATCACCCTACAATGAGCAGTTCTTC.

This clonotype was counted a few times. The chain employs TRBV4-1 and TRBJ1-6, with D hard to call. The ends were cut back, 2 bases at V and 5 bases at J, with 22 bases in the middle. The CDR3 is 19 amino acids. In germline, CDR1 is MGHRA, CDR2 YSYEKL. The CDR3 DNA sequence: TGCGCCAGCAGCCAAAATTTCCTCCCCACTAAGGCGGATAATTCACCCCTCCACTTT. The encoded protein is CASSQNFLPTKADNSPLHF.

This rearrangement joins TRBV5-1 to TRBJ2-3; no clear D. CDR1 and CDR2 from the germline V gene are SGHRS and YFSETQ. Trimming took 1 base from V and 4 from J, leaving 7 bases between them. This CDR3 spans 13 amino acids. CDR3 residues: CASSLNPADTQYF. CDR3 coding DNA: TGCGCCAGCAGCTTGAACCCAGCAGATACGCAGTATTTT.

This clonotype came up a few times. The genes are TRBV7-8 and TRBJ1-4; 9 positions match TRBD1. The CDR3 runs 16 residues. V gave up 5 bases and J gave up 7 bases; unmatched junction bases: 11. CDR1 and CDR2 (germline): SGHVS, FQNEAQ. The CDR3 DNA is TGTGCCAGCAGCACAGGGCCGGGACAGGGCACTGAAAAACTGTTTTTT. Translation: CASSTGPGQGTEKLFF.

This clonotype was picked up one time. This chain's CDR3 is CASSPVPGLAGAPPNEQFF. CDR3 bases: TGTGCCAGCTCACCAGTCCCGGGACTAGCGGGAGCCCCCCCCAATGAGCAGTTCTTC. The rearrangement links TRBV18 to TRBJ2-1; TRBD2 matches at 14 bases. V trimming: 2 bases; J trimming: 6 bases; junction bases outside the gene matches: 12. CDR1 and CDR2 (germline): KGHSH, LQKENI. The CDR3 consists of 19 residues.

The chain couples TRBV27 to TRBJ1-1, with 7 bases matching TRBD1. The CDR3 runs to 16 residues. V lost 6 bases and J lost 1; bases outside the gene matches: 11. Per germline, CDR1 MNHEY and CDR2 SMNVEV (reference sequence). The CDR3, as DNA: TGTGCCAGCAGAGAGGCGAGGGGGCCTAGGAACACTGAAGCTTTCTTT. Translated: CASREARGPRNTEAFF.

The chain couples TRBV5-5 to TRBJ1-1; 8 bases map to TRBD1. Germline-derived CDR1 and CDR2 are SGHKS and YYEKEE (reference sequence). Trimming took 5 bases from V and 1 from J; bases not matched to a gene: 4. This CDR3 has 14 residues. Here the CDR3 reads CASRLGQGNTEAFF. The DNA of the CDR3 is TGTGCCAGCAGACTAGGACAGGGGAACACTGAAGCTTTCTTT.

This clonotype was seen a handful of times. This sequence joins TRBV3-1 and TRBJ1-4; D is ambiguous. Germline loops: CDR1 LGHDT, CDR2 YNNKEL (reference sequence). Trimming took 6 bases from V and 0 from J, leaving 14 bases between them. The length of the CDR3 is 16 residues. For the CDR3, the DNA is TGTGCCAGCAGGTTAGACGGACCTACAACTAATGAAAAACTGTTTTTT. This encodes CASRLDGPTTNEKLFF.

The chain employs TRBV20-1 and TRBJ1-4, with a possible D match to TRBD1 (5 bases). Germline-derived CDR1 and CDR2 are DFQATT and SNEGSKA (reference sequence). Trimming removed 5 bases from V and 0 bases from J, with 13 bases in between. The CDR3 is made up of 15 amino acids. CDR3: CSAQIQVATNEKLFF. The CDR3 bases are TGCAGTGCTCAAATACAGGTGGCAACTAATGAAAAACTGTTTTTT.

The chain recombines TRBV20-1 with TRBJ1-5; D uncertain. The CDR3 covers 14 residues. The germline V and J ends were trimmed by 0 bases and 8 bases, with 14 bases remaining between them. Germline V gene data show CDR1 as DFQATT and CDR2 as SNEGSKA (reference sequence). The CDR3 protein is CSARDHTAGKPQHF. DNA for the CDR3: TGCAGTGCTAGAGATCACACCGCCGGAAAGCCCCAGCATTTT.

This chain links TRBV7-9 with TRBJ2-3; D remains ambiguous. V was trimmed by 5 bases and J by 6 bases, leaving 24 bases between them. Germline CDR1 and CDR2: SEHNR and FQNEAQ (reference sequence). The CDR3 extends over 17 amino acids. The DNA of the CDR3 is TGTGCCAGCAGCGAAACCCTACGAACAGTCCTTCGGGATACGCAGTATTTT. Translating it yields CASSETLRTVLRDTQYF. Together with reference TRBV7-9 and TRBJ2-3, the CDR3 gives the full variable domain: DTGVSQNPRHKITKRGQNVTFRCDPISEHNRLYWYRQTLGQGPEFLTYFQNEAQLEKSRLLSDRFSAERPKGSFSTLEIQRTEQGDSAMYLCASSETLRTVLRDTQYFGPGTRLTVL.

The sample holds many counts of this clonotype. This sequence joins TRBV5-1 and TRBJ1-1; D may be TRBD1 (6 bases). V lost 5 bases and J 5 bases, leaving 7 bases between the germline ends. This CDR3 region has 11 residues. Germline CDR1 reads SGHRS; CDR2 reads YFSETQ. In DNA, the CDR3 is TGCGCCAGCAGGGGGGCAACTGAAGCTTTCTTT. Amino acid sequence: CASRGATEAFF.

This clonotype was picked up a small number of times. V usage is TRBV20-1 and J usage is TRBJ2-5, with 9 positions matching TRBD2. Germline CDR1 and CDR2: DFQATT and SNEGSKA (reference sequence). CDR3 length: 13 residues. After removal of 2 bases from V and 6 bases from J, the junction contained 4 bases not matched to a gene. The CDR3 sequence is CSARRGLAQTQYF. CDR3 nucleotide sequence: TGCAGTGCTAGACGAGGACTAGCGCAGACCCAGTACTTC.

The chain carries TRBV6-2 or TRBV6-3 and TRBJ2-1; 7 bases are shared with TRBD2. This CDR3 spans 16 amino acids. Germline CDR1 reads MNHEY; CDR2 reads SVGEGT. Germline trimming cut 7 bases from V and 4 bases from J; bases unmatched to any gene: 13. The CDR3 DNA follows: TGTGCCAGCATCTCCCCCGGGCGGGGGAGATACAATGAGCAGTTCTTC. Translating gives CASISPGRGRYNEQFF.

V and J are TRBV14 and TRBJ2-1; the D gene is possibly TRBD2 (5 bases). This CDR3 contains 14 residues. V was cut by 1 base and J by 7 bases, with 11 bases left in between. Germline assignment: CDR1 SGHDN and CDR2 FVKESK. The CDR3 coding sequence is TGTGCCAGCAGCCAAGCGGACTCTTCGAATGAGCAGTTCTTC. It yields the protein CASSQADSSNEQFF.